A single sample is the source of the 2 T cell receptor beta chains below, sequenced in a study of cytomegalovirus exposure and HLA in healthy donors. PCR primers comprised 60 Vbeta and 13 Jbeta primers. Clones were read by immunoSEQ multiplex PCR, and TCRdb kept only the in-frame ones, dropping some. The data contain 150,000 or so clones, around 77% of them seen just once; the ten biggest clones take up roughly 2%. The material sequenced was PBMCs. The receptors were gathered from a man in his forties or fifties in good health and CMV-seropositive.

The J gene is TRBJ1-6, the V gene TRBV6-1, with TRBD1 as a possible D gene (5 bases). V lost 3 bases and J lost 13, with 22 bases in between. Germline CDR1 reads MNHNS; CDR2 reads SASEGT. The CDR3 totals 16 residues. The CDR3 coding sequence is TGTGCCAGCAGTGACCGGACATTCAAGCCCTCACGGCCCCTCCACTTT. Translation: CASSDRTFKPSRPLHF.

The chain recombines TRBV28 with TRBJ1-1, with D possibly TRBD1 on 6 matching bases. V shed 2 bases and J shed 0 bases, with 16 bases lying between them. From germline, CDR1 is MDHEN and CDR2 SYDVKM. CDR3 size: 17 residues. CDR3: CASSLLLSGGLNTEAFF. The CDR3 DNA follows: TGTGCCAGCAGTTTACTTCTCTCCGGGGGGCTGAACACTGAAGCTTTCTTT.